One sample yielded the 23 T cell receptor beta chains listed below, sequenced in a study of blood T cell repertoires in COVID-19. The method was immunoSEQ multiplex PCR; TCRdb's version includes in-frame clones alone and lacks a portion of them. Among a few hundred thousand clones listed, approximately 87% were seen once. Sequenced input: PBMCs or T cells enriched from blood (not recorded which). These TCRs come from a man in his forties or fifties in a cohort exposed to, infected with or recovered from COVID-19 (not recorded which).

The chain is built from TRBV19 and TRBJ1-6; 10 bases are shared with TRBD1. This CDR3 comprises 16 residues. Germline-derived CDR1 and CDR2 are LNHDA and SQIVND (reference sequence). V shed 7 bases, J shed 4 bases, and the junction held 7 bases outside the gene matches. The CDR3 bases are TGTGCCAGTACCAACCTGGGACAGGGGTATAATTCACCCCTCCACTTT. It specifies CASTNLGQGYNSPLHF.

The gene calls are TRBV27 and TRBJ2-6; D is possibly TRBD2 (5 bases). The CDR3 consists of 19 residues. Germline V gives CDR1 MNHEY, CDR2 SMNVEV (reference sequence). V lost 2 bases and J 0 bases, leaving 17 bases between the germline ends. CDR3 coding DNA: TGTGCCAGCAGTTTAAACGTCGCGGGCCGAGTCTCTGGGGCCAACGTCCTGACTTTC. Translating it yields CASSLNVAGRVSGANVLTF.

The chain employs TRBV12-1 and TRBJ1-6; TRBD1 is the table's D call and was not checked against the DNA. TRBV12-1 corresponds to a pseudogene. The CDR3 is made up of 14 amino acids. The CDR3 DNA sequence: TGTGCCAGCAGCTTTAGACAAGATAATTCACCCCTCCACTTT. It specifies CASSFRQDNSPLHF.

The V and J genes are TRBV4-2 and TRBJ2-7; TRBD1 aligns across 7 bases. The CDR3 runs to 15 residues. Germline V gene lookup returns CDR1 LGHNA and CDR2 YNFKEQ. V was clipped by 0 bases and J by 5 bases; unmatched bases: 7. DNA of the CDR3: TGTGCCAGCAGCCAAGATGGGGACAGTTTCAACGAGCAGTACTTC. This codes for CASSQDGDSFNEQYF.

The gene calls are TRBV5-4 and TRBJ2-3; 7 bases align to TRBD1. Trimming at V came to 4 bases and at J to 2 bases, leaving 13 bases not matched to a gene. The CDR3 is made up of 17 amino acids. Germline lookup yields CDR1 SGHNT and CDR2 YYREEE (reference sequence). The CDR3 reads CASSTPTGTGLTDTQYF. The CDR3 DNA sequence: TGTGCCAGCAGCACTCCGACAGGGACGGGCCTCACAGATACGCAGTATTTT.

This clone was detected only a few times. As DNA, the CDR3 is TGTGCCAGCAGCGGGGAGGTGGGGAGCAATCAGCCCCAGCATTTT. This gives the protein CASSGEVGSNQPQHF. This chain uses TRBV7-8 with TRBJ1-5; D gene uncertain. CDR1 and CDR2 from the germline V gene are SGHVS and FQNEAQ. Trimming removed 5 bases at V and 1 base at J, with 12 bases between. The CDR3 has 15 amino acids.

This clone was counted once. The J gene is TRBJ1-1, the V gene TRBV11-3, with a tentative D call TRBD1 (6 bases). Germline CDR1 is SGHNT and CDR2 is YENEEA. V dropped 5 bases and J dropped 1 base, with 11 bases sitting between them. This CDR3 is 14 amino acids long. DNA of the CDR3: TGTGCCAGCAGCCCGACAGGCGCGAACACTGAAGCTTTCTTT. It translates to CASSPTGANTEAFF.

Written as DNA, the CDR3 is TGTGCCAGCAGTTCGGGGGGGCTGGCAAATGAAAAACTGTTTTTT. Its protein product is CASSSGGLANEKLFF. This sequence joins TRBV27 and TRBJ1-4; tentative D call: TRBD1 (6 bases). CDR1 is MNHEY and CDR2 is SMNVEV in the germline V gene (reference sequence). The CDR3 loop spans 15 amino acids. V was clipped by 4 bases and J by 5 bases, with 14 bases between them.

The genes are TRBV4-2 and TRBJ2-1, with TRBD2 matching 13 bases. Germline V gene sequence: CDR1 LGHNA, CDR2 YNFKEQ. The length of the CDR3 is 15 residues. V shed 0 bases, J shed 9 bases, and the junction held 2 bases outside the gene matches. The CDR3 sequence is CASSQEGLAGAEQFF. The CDR3 nucleotides read TGTGCCAGCAGCCAAGAAGGACTAGCGGGAGCTGAGCAGTTCTTC.

The chain is built from TRBV5-1 and TRBJ1-4; 8 bases match TRBD1. Germline values: CDR1 SGHRS, CDR2 YFSETQ. V was clipped by 0 bases and J by 3 bases; unmatched bases: 7. This CDR3 spans 17 amino acids. CDR3 DNA sequence: TGCGCCAGCAGCTTGGCCCCAGGGGGCTTAGCTAATGAAAAACTGTTTTTT. It translates to CASSLAPGGLANEKLFF.

The genes are TRBV28 and TRBJ2-3; 8 positions agree with TRBD1. In germline, CDR1 is MDHEN, CDR2 SYDVKM. The CDR3 sequence is 13 residues long. Trimming took 7 bases from V and 4 from J; bases not matched to a gene: 4. The CDR3 here is CASMPGGPDTQYF. CDR3 in DNA: TGTGCCAGCATGCCAGGGGGCCCAGATACGCAGTATTTT. The whole variable domain, remainder taken from reference TRBV28 and TRBJ2-3, is DVKVTQSSRYLVKRTGEKVFLECVQDMDHENMFWYRQDPGLGLRLIYFSYDVKMKEKGDIPEGYSVSREKKERFSLILESASTNQTSMYLCASMPGGPDTQYFGPGTRLTVL.

The J gene is TRBJ2-7, the V gene TRBV5-5, with 12 bases lining up with TRBD1. CDR3 length equals 15 residues. Unmatched junction bases numbered 9, after V lost 4 bases and J lost 7 bases. CDR1 and CDR2 from the germline V gene are SGHKS and YYEKEE (reference sequence). The CDR3 DNA reads as TGTGCCAGCAGCATGCCGGGACAGGGGGCGCGGGAGCAGTACTTC. Residues: CASSMPGQGAREQYF. Combining the CDR3 with reference TRBV5-5 and TRBJ2-7 gives the whole variable domain DAGVTQSPTHLIKTRGQQVTLRCSPISGHKSVSWYQQVLGQGPQFIFQYYEKEERGRGNFPDRFSARQFPNYSSELNVNALLLGDSALYLCASSMPGQGAREQYFGPGTRLTVT.

The chain combines TRBV7-9 with TRBJ2-3, with D possibly matching TRBD1 (6 bases). Germline loops: CDR1 SEHNR, CDR2 FQNEAQ (reference sequence). The CDR3 contains 15 residues. Between the trimmed V and J ends, which lost 1 base and 4 bases, there was a span of 12 bases. CDR3 sequence reads: CASSLGAGAADTQYF. The CDR3 nucleotides read TGTGCCAGCAGCTTAGGCGCAGGGGCCGCAGATACGCAGTATTTT.

This clone showed up just a few times. The V gene is TRBV15, the J gene TRBJ1-5; D is possibly TRBD1 (6 bases). Trimming removed 9 bases from V and 0 bases from J, with 15 bases in between. The CDR3 contains 15 residues. Germline CDR1 is LNHNV and CDR2 is YYDKDF (reference sequence). The CDR3 DNA reads TGTGCCACTGATGGACAGACCGATAGCAATCAGCCCCAGCATTTT. This gives the protein CATDGQTDSNQPQHF.

The chain joins TRBV11-2 to TRBJ1-4, with a tentative D call TRBD1 (5 bases). The germline gives CDR1 SGHAT, CDR2 FQNNGV. The CDR3 spans 15 residues. V dropped 4 bases and J dropped 8 bases, with 17 bases sitting between them. CDR3 sequence (DNA): TGTGCCAGCAGCTCACCGGGCTTCCGGGGGGAAAAACTGTTTTTT. It is translated as CASSSPGFRGEKLFF.

The chain joins TRBV7-6 to TRBJ2-3; 13 positions agree with TRBD2. The CDR3 loop spans 15 amino acids. CDR1 SGHVS and CDR2 FNYEAQ come from the germline V gene. The V segment lost 5 bases and the J segment 4 bases; nucleotides outside the gene matches: 3. CDR3 DNA sequence: TGTGCCAGCAGCATACTAGCGGGAGGGGCAGATACGCAGTATTTT. This sequence encodes CASSILAGGADTQYF.

The CDR3 protein is CASSLVSGVFTSGNTIYF. The CDR3 DNA is TGCGCCAGCAGCTTGGTTTCAGGGGTCTTTACCTCTGGAAACACCATATATTTT. The chain uses TRBV5-1 and TRBJ1-3; a weak D match, TRBD1 (6 bases). The CDR3 consists of 18 residues. Germline assignment: CDR1 SGHRS and CDR2 YFSETQ. The V end was cut by 0 bases, the J end by 0 bases, with 16 bases between.

This chain joins TRBV5-1 and TRBJ2-1; 10 bases are a match to TRBD1. CDR3 length: 15 amino acids. V shed 9 bases and J 3 bases; nucleotides not matched to a gene: 9. Germline values: CDR1 SGHRS, CDR2 YFSETQ. In DNA, the CDR3 is TGCGCCACCACCCCCGGGACAGGGGTCTACAATGAGCAGTTCTTC. It encodes CATTPGTGVYNEQFF.

This rearrangement joins TRBV19 to TRBJ1-6; TRBD1 is a possible D gene (5 bases). Per germline, CDR1 LNHDA and CDR2 SQIVND (reference sequence). The germline V and J ends were trimmed by 5 bases and 6 bases, with 14 bases remaining between them. The CDR3 is 15 amino acids. The CDR3 DNA reads as TGTGCCAGTAGTTCACCGGGACTTAGTAATTCACCCCTCCACTTT. Translating it yields CASSSPGLSNSPLHF.

This clone was seen a handful of times. This rearrangement joins TRBV7-9 to TRBJ2-3; D is possibly TRBD1 (6 bases). CDR1 is SEHNR and CDR2 is FQNEAQ in the germline V gene (reference sequence). V lost 6 bases, J lost 0 bases, and 25 bases lay in between. CDR3 length: 19 residues. Here the CDR3 reads CASSPLVGRRGTSTDTQYF. CDR3 nucleotides: TGTGCCAGCAGTCCACTCGTCGGGCGGCGTGGGACAAGCACAGATACGCAGTATTTT. Based on the CDR3 plus reference TRBV7-9 and TRBJ2-3, the full variable domain is DTGVSQNPRHKITKRGQNVTFRCDPISEHNRLYWYRQTLGQGPEFLTYFQNEAQLEKSRLLSDRFSAERPKGSFSTLEIQRTEQGDSAMYLCASSPLVGRRGTSTDTQYFGPGTRLTVL.

The rearrangement joins TRBV18 to TRBJ2-3; 7 nucleotides agree with TRBD1. Germline assignment: CDR1 KGHSH and CDR2 LQKENI. The CDR3 has 16 amino acids. Unmatched junction bases numbered 8, after V lost 3 bases and J lost 2 bases. CDR3 sequence: CASSPRKGAFTDTQYF. The DNA of the CDR3 is TGTGCCAGCTCACCCCGGAAGGGGGCCTTCACAGATACGCAGTATTTT.

The V call is TRBV11-2, the J call TRBJ1-3; D may be TRBD1 (6 bases). Trimming took 5 bases from V and 0 from J, leaving 17 bases between them. Looked up from germline, CDR1 is SGHAT and CDR2 is FQNNGV. The CDR3 contains 17 residues. CDR3 region: CASSTLRGAFSGNTIYF. The DNA of the CDR3 is TGTGCCAGCAGCACCCTCCGGGGGGCCTTCTCTGGAAACACCATATATTTT. The full variable domain, in which reference TRBV11-2 and TRBJ1-3 provide the parts outside the CDR3, is EAGVAQSPRYKIIEKRQSVAFWCNPISGHATLYWYQQILGQGPKLLIQFQNNGVVDDSQLPKDRFSAERLKGVDSTLKIQPAKLEDSAVYLCASSTLRGAFSGNTIYFGEGSWLTVV.

This CDR3 reads CASSLLGRQYF. The CDR3 DNA follows: TGTGCCAGCAGTTTACTAGGAAGGCAGTACTTC. The gene calls are TRBV28 and TRBJ2-7; D remains ambiguous. The V and J ends lost 2 bases and 9 bases respectively, with 8 bases between them. The CDR3 is made up of 11 amino acids. Germline values: CDR1 MDHEN, CDR2 SYDVKM.